The 10 T cell receptor beta chains reported below all come from one sample, sequenced in a study of blood T cell repertoires in COVID-19. The protocol was immunoSEQ multiplex PCR, while the TCRdb copy is restricted to in-frame clones and leaves out a portion. The sample yields roughly 130,000 clones, under 90% seen once. Sequencing input: peripheral blood. These TCRs come from a woman aged 70 to 79 with acute or convalescent COVID-19.

The sample holds a few counts of this clone. The chain joins TRBV3-1 (or the pseudogene TRBV3-2) to TRBJ2-1; perhaps TRBD1 as D (6 bases). This CDR3 contains 13 residues. V lost 5 bases to trimming and J lost 7 bases, with 12 bases between them. Germline V lookup: CDR1 LGHDT, CDR2 YNNKEL (reference sequence). CDR3 DNA sequence: TGTGCCAGCAGCTCGACAGGTGGGAATGAGCAGTTCTTC. It translates to CASSSTGGNEQFF.

The chain is built from TRBV30 and TRBJ1-2; 10 bases fit TRBD1. The CDR3 length is 13 residues. CDR1 GTSNPN and CDR2 SVGIG come from the germline V gene (reference sequence). V was pared by 3 bases and J by 7 bases, with 5 bases of the junction left unmatched. The CDR3 reads CAWRGDRGRGYTF. The CDR3 nucleotides are TGTGCCTGGAGGGGGGACAGGGGACGTGGCTACACCTTC.

The chain couples TRBV9 to TRBJ2-1; 11 nucleotides match TRBD2. J lost 6 bases, V lost 2 bases, and 4 bases had no gene match. The CDR3 extends over 15 amino acids. Germline CDR1 is SGDLS and CDR2 is YYNGEE. The CDR3 coding sequence is TGTGCCAGCAGCGTGCTAGCGGGGGGAACCAATGAGCAGTTCTTC. Translated: CASSVLAGGTNEQFF.

This clone was counted a few times. This chain links TRBV6-2 or TRBV6-3 with TRBJ1-5; D ambiguous. With 5 bases removed from V and 6 bases from J, the gap between germline ends came to 17 bases. Germline CDR1 MNHEY, CDR2 SVGEGT. The CDR3 is 15 amino acids. The CDR3 loop reads CASSREARIGQPQHF. CDR3 DNA: TGTGCCAGCAGTCGGGAGGCCCGGATAGGTCAGCCCCAGCATTTT.

The chain is built from TRBV7-9 and TRBJ2-3, with D perhaps TRBD2 (7 bases). Germline CDR1 and CDR2: SEHNR and FQNEAQ (reference sequence). Trimming took 4 bases from V and 5 from J, leaving 16 bases between them. This CDR3 is 15 amino acids long. The CDR3: CASSSRGGGGDTQYF. CDR3 sequence (DNA): TGTGCCAGCAGCTCCAGAGGGGGGGGCGGAGATACGCAGTATTTT.

The chain recombines TRBV7-9 with TRBJ2-1; TRBD1 matches 9 bases. Trimming cost V 7 bases and J 7 bases; bases outside gene matches: 5. CDR1 and CDR2 from the germline V gene are SEHNR and FQNEAQ (reference sequence). This CDR3 comprises 13 residues. DNA for the CDR3: TGTGCCAGCATCCGGACAGGGGAAAATGAGCAGTTCTTC. It codes for CASIRTGENEQFF.

This chain joins TRBV6-6 and TRBJ2-3, with TRBD1 matching 7 bases. The CDR3 contains 15 residues. CDR1 is MNHNY, CDR2 SVGAGI, per germline (reference sequence). J was trimmed by 0 bases and V by 6 bases; bases with no gene match: 6. CDR3 amino acids: CASRTTGSSTDTQYF. The CDR3 DNA reads as TGTGCCAGCAGAACGACAGGGTCTAGCACAGATACGCAGTATTTT.

The rearrangement uses TRBV15 and TRBJ1-6; weak D call: TRBD1 (5 bases). Trimming stripped 1 base from V and 7 bases from J, with 5 bases between. Germline V gene data show CDR1 as LNHNV and CDR2 as YYDKDF (reference sequence). There are 13 residues in the CDR3. The CDR3 DNA reads as TGTGCCACCAGCAGAGGACAGAATTCACCCCTCCACTTT. This translates into CATSRGQNSPLHF.

A word on this clone: At one end the junction does not follow the germline gene, possibly because of a read error. The J gene is TRBJ1-1, the V gene TRBV19; TRBD1 aligns across 10 bases. The CDR3 covers 16 residues. Per germline, CDR1 LNHDA and CDR2 SQIVND (reference sequence). Here the CDR3 DNA reads TGTGCCAGTAGAATAGACAGGGGGCTACTGAACACTGAAGCTTTCTTT. Its protein product is CASRIDRGLLNTEAFF.

The genes are TRBV3-1 (or the pseudogene TRBV3-2) and TRBJ1-2; tentatively, D is TRBD1 (6 bases). This CDR3 comprises 13 residues. V was trimmed by 6 bases and J by 8 bases, leaving 16 bases between them. Germline assignment: CDR1 LGHDT and CDR2 YNNKEL (reference sequence). The CDR3 DNA reads TGTGCCAGCAGTCCCGACAGGCGCCTCGGCTACACCTTC. It is translated as CASSPDRRLGYTF.